This T cell receptor (beta chain) appears in the sequencing data of a study of blood T cells in healthy people across ages. This clonotype occurred many times. A second PCR of roughly 7 to 11 cycles used a sample-barcoded 5' primer and a J-beta primer mix. TCRdb called the 5' RACE reads again in MiXCR, with one record for every CDR3 protein. The table lists about 930,000 distinct CDR3 sequences, almost 30% of them singletons. Germline CDR1 and CDR2: SQVTM and ANQGSEA. The CDR3 loop spans 14 amino acids. Trimming cost V 6 bases and J 4 bases; bases outside gene matches: 12. These same data were also listed under a study on T cells of mothers and their children. That work states: The TCR beta CDR3 read count exceeded 8.5 million for each mother and was several million for each child.

This chain links TRBV29-1 with TRBJ2-7; 7 bases line up with TRBD1. The TCR comes from a woman aged 40-49 years in good health. Sequencing used blood. CDR3 sequence: CSVTGTAINYEQYF. The CDR3 nucleotides read TGCAGCGTGACCGGGACAGCGATAAATTACGAGCAGTACTTC.